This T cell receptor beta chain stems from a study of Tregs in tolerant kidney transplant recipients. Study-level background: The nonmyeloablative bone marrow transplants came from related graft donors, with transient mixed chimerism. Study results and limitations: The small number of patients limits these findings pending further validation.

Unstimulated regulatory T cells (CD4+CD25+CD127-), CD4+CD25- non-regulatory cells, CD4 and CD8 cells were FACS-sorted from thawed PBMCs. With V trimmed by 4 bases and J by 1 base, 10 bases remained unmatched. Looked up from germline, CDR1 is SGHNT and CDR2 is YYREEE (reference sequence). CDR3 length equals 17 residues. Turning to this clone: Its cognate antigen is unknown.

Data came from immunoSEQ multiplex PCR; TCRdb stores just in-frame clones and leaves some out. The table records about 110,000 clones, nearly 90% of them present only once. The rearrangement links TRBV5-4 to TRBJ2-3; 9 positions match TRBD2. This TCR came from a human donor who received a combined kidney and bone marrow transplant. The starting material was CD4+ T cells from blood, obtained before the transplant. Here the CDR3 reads CASSPVAGEMGTDTQYF. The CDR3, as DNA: TGTGCCAGCAGCCCCGTAGCGGGAGAGATGGGCACAGATACGCAGTATTTT.